The table lists the clone carrying this TCR beta chain with a few counts. The CDR3 sequence is 14 residues long. V shed 5 bases, J shed 3 bases, and the junction held 5 bases outside the gene matches. Germline CDR1 reads SNHLY; CDR2 reads FYNNEI. These data are taken from a study of blood T cell repertoires in COVID-19. Study in general: Both acute and convalescent COVID-19 samples were obtained from the United States, Italy and Spain. From T cells, B-cell-depleted T cells, or PBMCs came the material, which was cDNA or gDNA.

Per the study methods: Estimated nucleated cell counts came from reference gene primer amplification. The method was immunoSEQ multiplex PCR; TCRdb's version includes in-frame clones alone and lacks a portion of them. That table supplies the V and J calls and clone size; D and trimming were determined from the DNA. The sample lists more than 150,000 clones, roughly 90% occurring once. Sequencing was carried out using peripheral blood. The TCR was taken from a man aged 60-69 years with acute or convalescent COVID-19. The rearrangement joins TRBV2 to TRBJ1-1; 8 bases map to TRBD1. CDR3 sequence: CASSLQGVDTEAFF. The CDR3 region has the DNA TGTGCCAGCAGTTTACAGGGGGTGGACACTGAAGCTTTCTTT.